Listed below are T cell receptor beta chains from one sample, sequenced in a study of T-cell reconstitution after alpha-beta-depleted transplantation in children. TCRdb re-derived calls from the PCR reads in MiXCR, one entry per CDR3 protein. This table has around 300,000 distinct CDR3 sequences, over 9.5% appearing once. The specimen comprised PBMCs, sampled before TCRalphabeta/CD19-depleted stem cell transplant. The receptor set was obtained from a boy under three years old with acute myeloid leukemia, due to receive a stem cell transplant. The conserved cysteine and the conserved F or W are not part of the CDR3 here. D genes are given only for firm matches.

>TRBD2|TRBJ2-1|TRBV12-3/TRBV12-4
ASSMGLWNEQF
>NA|TRBJ2-7|TRBV7-9
ASSLLLPGVSYEQY
>NA|TRBJ2-5|TRBV23-1
ASSQPTQETQY
>NA|TRBJ2-7|TRBV6-2/TRBV6-3
ASSLYQGPPYEQY
>NA|TRBJ1-6|TRBV7-2
ASSLARDSRNSPLH
>NA|TRBJ2-7|TRBV19
ASSISREFGYEQY
>NA|TRBJ2-7|TRBV29-1
SVDNLSYEQY
>TRBD1|TRBJ1-2|TRBV6-5
ASARQGPNYGYT
>NA|TRBJ1-4|TRBV20-1
SARTDNEKLF
>NA|TRBJ2-7|TRBV6-6
ASSLDPGYEQY
>TRBD1|TRBJ1-6|TRBV7-9
ASSLGSGTGASPLH
>NA|TRBJ2-3|TRBV12-3/TRBV12-4
ASSQTGSTDTQY
>NA|TRBJ2-7|TRBV7-9
AMGLGPYYEQY
>TRBD1|TRBJ2-5|TRBV5-1
ASSYMGQGAQETQY
>NA|TRBJ2-7|TRBV7-6
ASSLLDGGAYEQY
>NA|TRBJ2-3|TRBV7-8
ASAASTDTQY
>NA|TRBJ2-3|TRBV7-2
ASSLAGREADTQY
>NA|TRBJ1-2|TRBV3-1
ASSRNPSAGSNYGYT
>TRBD2|TRBJ2-1|TRBV11-3
ASSLAPGLAGGHEF
>NA|TRBJ2-3|TRBV24-1
ATSDRDKGRTDTQY
>TRBD1|TRBJ2-5|TRBV12-3/TRBV12-4
ASSPRDRETQY
>NA|TRBJ1-4|TRBV7-3
ASSSWTESNEKLF
>NA|TRBJ2-3|TRBV4-3
ASSQDHRGGTDTQY
>TRBD1|TRBJ2-7|TRBV24-1
ATSDTGTGAYEQY
>NA|TRBJ2-5|TRBV5-1
ASRGGPEETQY
>TRBD1|TRBJ1-4|TRBV29-1
SVWGTGGPTNEKLF
>NA|TRBJ2-1|TRBV7-9
ASKDSSSYNEQF
>TRBD1|TRBJ1-6|TRBV5-1
ASSSGRDRANNSPLH
>TRBD2|TRBJ2-7|TRBV5-5
ASSSLAESSYEQY
>NA|TRBJ1-4|TRBV5-4
ASSSRGTANEKLF
>NA|TRBJ2-7|TRBV2
ASIEDHYEQY
>TRBD1|TRBJ1-2|TRBV28
ASTHYPPTGVKNYGYT
>TRBD2|TRBJ2-3|TRBV7-2
ASSQGPAGGADTQY
>NA|TRBJ2-5|TRBV5-1
ASSPETSEETQY
>NA|TRBJ2-5|TRBV28
ASSPDWEETQY
>NA|TRBJ1-1|TRBV20-1
SARRDGNTEAF
>NA|TRBJ2-7|TRBV29-1
SVTLFGSSYEQY
>NA|TRBJ1-3|TRBV7-2
ASSLGTGPLSGNTIY